The clone carrying this TCR beta chain appeared a few times. The antigen is undetermined. The sample belongs to a study of T cells after yellow fever vaccination. Study information: Those fractions that held only low numbers of cells were prepared using the SMART-Seq v4 Ultra Low Input RNA kit. Whole-study results and caveats: Detected again after the booster were most primary-vaccination clones, at nearly 97% CD4 and around 91% CD8.

Each CDR3 protein is one row after TCRdb ran MiXCR on the 5' RACE reads. The sample has around 300,000 distinct CDR3 sequences; 10% to 15% are singletons. Germline trimming cut 6 bases from V and 6 bases from J; bases unmatched to any gene: 8. The CDR3 runs to 16 residues. In germline, CDR1 is MDHEN, CDR2 SYDVKM. The specimen comprised CD4+ T cells sorted from PBMCs, sampled 45 days after the yellow fever booster vaccination. This chain joins TRBV28 and TRBJ2-2; 12 nucleotides align to TRBD2. The sequence was obtained from a man aged 30-40 years who received the YFV17D yellow fever vaccine. CDR3 amino acids: CASRVPASGRAGELFF. CDR3 DNA sequence: TGTGCCAGCAGGGTCCCGGCTAGCGGGAGGGCCGGGGAGCTGTTTTTT.